This TCR beta chain was sequenced during a study of metastatic and nonmetastatic thyroid tumors. The overall study: Blood and tumor or nodule tissue repertoires from malignant and benign thyroid patients were compared. Study conclusions and caveats: As reported, TCR beta diversity in blood and tumor was significantly higher in malignant thyroid tumors than in benign nodules.

Original processing notes: CDR3 was compared across clinicopathological groups, and the resulting differences were used to build a distant-metastasis classifier for papillary thyroid cancer. TCRdb called clones again from the PCR reads with MiXCR. The V and J calls here are based on TCRdb, not the publication. The data hold more than 25,000 clones, with 7% to 9% observed a single time. Thyroid surgery had not been preceded by any treatment in any patient. The sample holds many counts of this clone. Its antigen is undetermined. The CDR3 length is 16 residues. The germline V gene has CDR1 LGHNA and CDR2 YSLEER. V dropped 4 bases and J dropped 5; count of bases not matched to a gene: 9.

Sequenced sample: blood. The chain employs TRBV4-3 and TRBJ1-4, with TRBD1 identical over 8 bases. The receptor was isolated from a female donor with papillary thyroid cancer or a benign thyroid nodule (not recorded which). Some clones in this sample may be carry-over from other donors' samples. CDR3 sequence (DNA): TGCGCCAGCAGCCGGACTACAGGGGGAGCGAATGAAAAACTGTTTTTT. This gives the protein CASSRTTGGANEKLFF.